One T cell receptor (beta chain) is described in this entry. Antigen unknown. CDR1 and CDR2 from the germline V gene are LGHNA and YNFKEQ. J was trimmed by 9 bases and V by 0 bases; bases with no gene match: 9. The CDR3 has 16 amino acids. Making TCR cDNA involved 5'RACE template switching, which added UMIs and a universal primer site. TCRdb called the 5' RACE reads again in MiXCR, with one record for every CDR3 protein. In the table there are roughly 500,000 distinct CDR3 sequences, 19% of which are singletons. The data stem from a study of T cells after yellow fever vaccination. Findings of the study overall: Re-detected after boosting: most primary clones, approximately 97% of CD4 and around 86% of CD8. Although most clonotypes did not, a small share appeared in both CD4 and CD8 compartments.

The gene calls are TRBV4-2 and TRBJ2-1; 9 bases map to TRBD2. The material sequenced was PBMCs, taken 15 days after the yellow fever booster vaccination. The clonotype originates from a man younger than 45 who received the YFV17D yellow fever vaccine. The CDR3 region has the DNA TGTGCCAGCAGCCAAGAGGGCTGGCGGGAGGGGGGTGAGCAGTTCTTC. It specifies CASSQEGWREGGEQFF.